This T cell receptor (beta chain) was observed in a study of human T cells and chemical hapten exposure. The library put unique molecular identifiers onto individual cDNA molecules. TCRdb re-derived calls from the 5' RACE reads in MiXCR, one entry per CDR3 protein. The table has about 140,000 distinct CDR3 sequences, over 3.5% seen once. This clonotype occurred many times. Total RNA was isolated from whole blood that had not been fractionated. Germline values: CDR1 SGHRS, CDR2 YFSETQ. This CDR3 spans 15 amino acids. V shed 2 bases, J shed 0 bases, and the junction held 1 base outside the gene matches. The clonotype originates from a female donor in good health. The J gene is TRBJ2-1, the V gene TRBV5-1; 8 bases align to TRBD1. The CDR3 protein is CASSLTGGSYNEQFF. The CDR3 DNA reads as TGCGCCAGCAGCTTAACAGGGGGCTCCTACAATGAGCAGTTCTTC.